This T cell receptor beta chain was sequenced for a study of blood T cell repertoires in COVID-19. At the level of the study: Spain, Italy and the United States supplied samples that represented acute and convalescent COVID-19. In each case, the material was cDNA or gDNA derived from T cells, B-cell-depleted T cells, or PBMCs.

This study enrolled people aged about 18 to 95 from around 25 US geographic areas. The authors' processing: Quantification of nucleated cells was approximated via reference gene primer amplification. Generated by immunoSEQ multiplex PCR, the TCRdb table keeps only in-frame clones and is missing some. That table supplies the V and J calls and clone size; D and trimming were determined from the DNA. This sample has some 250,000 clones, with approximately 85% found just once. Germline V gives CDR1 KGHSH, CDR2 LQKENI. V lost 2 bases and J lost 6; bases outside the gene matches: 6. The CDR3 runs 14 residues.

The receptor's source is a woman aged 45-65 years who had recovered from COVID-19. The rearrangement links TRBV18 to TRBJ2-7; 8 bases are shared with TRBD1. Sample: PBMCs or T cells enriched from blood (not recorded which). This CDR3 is CASSPTDRESEQYF. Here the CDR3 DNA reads TGTGCCAGCTCACCAACGGACAGGGAGAGCGAGCAGTACTTC.